Listed below are T cell receptor beta chains from one sample, sequenced in a study of blood T cell repertoires in COVID-19. The repertoire was sequenced with immunoSEQ multiplex PCR; TCRdb's copy has only in-frame clones and lacks some. The profile shows roughly 21,000 clones, about four fifths of them singletons. The sequenced material came from peripheral blood. These TCRs come from a human donor in a cohort sampled during active COVID-19. Each CDR3 is given with its conserved first and last residue. Fields, in order: clone size, D gene, J gene, V gene, CDR3 DNA, CDR3 protein. The D gene is left open where the match is weak. Size tells how often a clone was seen (once, few, many) or the class of an expanded clone, and some rows leave it out.

clone size: -
D gene: -
J gene: TRBJ2-1
V gene: TRBV6-5
CDR3 DNA: TGTGCCAGCAGTCTCCCGGGGTTTAATGAGCAGTTCTTC
CDR3 protein: CASSLPGFNEQFF

clone size: -
D gene: -
J gene: TRBJ2-7
V gene: TRBV7-6
CDR3 DNA: TGTGCCAGCAGCCTAGGACAGTTTAAGCAGAAGTACTTC
CDR3 protein: CASSLGQFKQKYF

clone size: -
D gene: TRBD1
J gene: TRBJ2-3
V gene: TRBV19
CDR3 DNA: TGTGCCAGTAGTGGTCTAGAGACAGGGTGGACAGATACGCAGTATTTT
CDR3 protein: CASSGLETGWTDTQYF

clone size: -
D gene: -
J gene: TRBJ2-5
V gene: TRBV29-1
CDR3 DNA: TGCAGCGTTGAGCTGACTTCAGGGGCGGGGACCCAGTACTTC
CDR3 protein: CSVELTSGAGTQYF

clone size: -
D gene: TRBD1
J gene: TRBJ1-2
V gene: TRBV4-2
CDR3 DNA: TGTGCCAGCAGCCAAGGAAAACGACAGGGTGGTGGCTACACCTTC
CDR3 protein: CASSQGKRQGGGYTF

clone size: -
D gene: -
J gene: TRBJ1-1
V gene: TRBV9
CDR3 DNA: TGTGCCAGCAGCATTTCAGGGGCCTCCCCGGCTTTCTTT
CDR3 protein: CASSISGASPAFF

clone size: -
D gene: TRBD1
J gene: TRBJ2-7
V gene: TRBV28
CDR3 DNA: TGTGCCAGCAGTTTAGGCAGGGGGAGCTCCTACGAGCAGTACTTC
CDR3 protein: CASSLGRGSSYEQYF

clone size: -
D gene: TRBD1
J gene: TRBJ2-7
V gene: TRBV2
CDR3 DNA: TGTGCCAGCAGTGAATTTAGGGCAGGGGGTATCTACGAGCAGTACTTC
CDR3 protein: CASSEFRAGGIYEQYF

clone size: -
D gene: TRBD1
J gene: TRBJ1-1
V gene: TRBV10-3
CDR3 DNA: TGTGCCATCACCGAGACGACAGGGTCATTGAACACTGAAGCTTTCTTT
CDR3 protein: CAITETTGSLNTEAFF

clone size: few
D gene: -
J gene: TRBJ2-1
V gene: TRBV25-1
CDR3 DNA: TGTGCCAGCAGTGCGACTAGTCGAGTAGCTGGTGAGCAGTTCTTC
CDR3 protein: CASSATSRVAGEQFF

clone size: -
D gene: -
J gene: TRBJ2-7
V gene: TRBV11-3
CDR3 DNA: TGTGCCACTACGAAAGGCGACAGGGAGCAGTACTTC
CDR3 protein: CATTKGDREQYF

clone size: -
D gene: TRBD1
J gene: TRBJ2-1
V gene: TRBV6-5
CDR3 DNA: TGTGCCAGCAGCCGGGACAGGGGTACCAATGAGCAGTTCTTC
CDR3 protein: CASSRDRGTNEQFF

clone size: -
D gene: TRBD1
J gene: TRBJ1-5
V gene: TRBV19
CDR3 DNA: TGTGCCAGTAGTACTTACCTACCGGGACAGGGATCTGGTCAGCCCCAGCATTTT
CDR3 protein: CASSTYLPGQGSGQPQHF

clone size: once
D gene: TRBD1
J gene: TRBJ1-1
V gene: TRBV5-3
CDR3 DNA: TGTGCCAGAAGCTTCTACGTGTGGACAGGGCGAATCCTAAACACTGAAGCTTTCTTT
CDR3 protein: CARSFYVWTGRILNTEAFF

clone size: few
D gene: TRBD1
J gene: TRBJ1-5
V gene: TRBV6-1
CDR3 DNA: TGTGCCAGCAGTGAATTTGGACAGGGAGGTCAGCCCCAGCATTTT
CDR3 protein: CASSEFGQGGQPQHF

clone size: once
D gene: -
J gene: TRBJ1-1
V gene: TRBV6-5
CDR3 DNA: TGTGCCAGCACCGACCTGCGGGCTTTCTTT
CDR3 protein: CASTDLRAFF

clone size: -
D gene: -
J gene: TRBJ1-1
V gene: TRBV5-1
CDR3 DNA: TGCGCCAGCAGCTTGGCCAGGGTGAACACTGAAGCTTTCTTT
CDR3 protein: CASSLARVNTEAFF

clone size: -
D gene: TRBD1
J gene: TRBJ1-2
V gene: TRBV7-2
CDR3 DNA: TGTGCCAGCAGCTACAAAATGGGACAGGGGGCTGGTGGCTACACCTTC
CDR3 protein: CASSYKMGQGAGGYTF

clone size: -
D gene: -
J gene: TRBJ1-5
V gene: TRBV18
CDR3 DNA: TGTGCCAGCTCACCGGATTGGGGGGGCAATCAGCCCCAGCATTTT
CDR3 protein: CASSPDWGGNQPQHF

clone size: -
D gene: -
J gene: TRBJ1-6
V gene: TRBV21-1
CDR3 DNA: TGTGCCAGCAGCGCATTGCCGGGAAAAGTCCAGATGTCCTATAATTCACCCCTCCACTTT
CDR3 protein: CASSALPGKVQMSYNSPLHF

clone size: once
D gene: TRBD2
J gene: TRBJ2-3
V gene: TRBV11-3
CDR3 DNA: TGTGCCAGCAGCTCAAGATGGGAGGGCCATACGCAGTATTTT
CDR3 protein: CASSSRWEGHTQYF

clone size: -
D gene: -
J gene: TRBJ2-3
V gene: TRBV11-2
CDR3 DNA: TGTGCCAGCAGCCCTAGCACAGATACGCAGTATTTT
CDR3 protein: CASSPSTDTQYF

clone size: -
D gene: TRBD1
J gene: TRBJ1-4
V gene: TRBV27
CDR3 DNA: TGTGCCAGCAGTTTAGCAGGGGGCGCGGGTGAAAAACTGTTTTTT
CDR3 protein: CASSLAGGAGEKLFF